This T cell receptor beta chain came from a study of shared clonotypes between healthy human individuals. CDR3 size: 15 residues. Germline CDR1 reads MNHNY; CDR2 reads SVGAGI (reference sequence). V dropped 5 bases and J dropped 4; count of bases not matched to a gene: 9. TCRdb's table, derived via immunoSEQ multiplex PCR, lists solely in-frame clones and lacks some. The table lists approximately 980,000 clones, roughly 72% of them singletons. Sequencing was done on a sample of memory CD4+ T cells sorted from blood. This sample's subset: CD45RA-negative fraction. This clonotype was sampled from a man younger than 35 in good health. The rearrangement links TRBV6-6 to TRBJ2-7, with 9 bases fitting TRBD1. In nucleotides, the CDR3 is TGTGCCAGCAGTAAACCCGGGACAGGGTCGTACGAGCAGTACTTC. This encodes CASSKPGTGSYEQYF.